This T cell receptor beta chain derives from a study of blood T cells in healthy people across ages. Study outcomes and limitations: Considered underestimates were the diversity estimates obtained from one million T cells.

PCR was performed a second time for about 7 to 11 cycles using a sample-barcoded 5' primer and a J-beta primer mix. Every sample gave at least 2.5 million paired-end reads containing CDR3. TCRdb independently ran MiXCR on the 5' RACE reads; one entry per CDR3 protein. This sample carries approximately 360,000 distinct CDR3 sequences, about 52% of them seen once, and the ten largest clones take under 60%. The germline gives CDR1 SEHNR, CDR2 FQNEAQ (reference sequence). The V gene end was trimmed by 5 bases and the J gene end by 7 bases; junction bases not matched to a gene: 14. The CDR3 is 15 amino acids. The table lists this clonotype with many counts. The antigen is unknown.

The source of this sequence is a man aged 55 to 70 in good health. Sample: blood. The rearrangement links TRBV7-9 to TRBJ2-7; 7 nucleotides line up with TRBD1. The CDR3 DNA sequence: TGTGCCAGCAGCCCCTTGGGACAGCTGTATGGGGAGCAGTACTTC. This encodes CASSPLGQLYGEQYF.